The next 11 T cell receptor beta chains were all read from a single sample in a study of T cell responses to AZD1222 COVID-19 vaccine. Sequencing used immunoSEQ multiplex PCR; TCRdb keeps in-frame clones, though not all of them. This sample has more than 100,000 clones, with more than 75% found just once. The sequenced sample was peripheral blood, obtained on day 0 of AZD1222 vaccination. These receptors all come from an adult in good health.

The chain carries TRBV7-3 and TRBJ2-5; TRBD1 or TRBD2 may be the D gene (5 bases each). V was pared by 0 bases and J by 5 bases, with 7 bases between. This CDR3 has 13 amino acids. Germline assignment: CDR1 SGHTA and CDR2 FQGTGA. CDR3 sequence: CASSLTRGETQYF. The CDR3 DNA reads TGTGCCAGCAGCTTAACGAGGGGTGAGACCCAGTACTTC.

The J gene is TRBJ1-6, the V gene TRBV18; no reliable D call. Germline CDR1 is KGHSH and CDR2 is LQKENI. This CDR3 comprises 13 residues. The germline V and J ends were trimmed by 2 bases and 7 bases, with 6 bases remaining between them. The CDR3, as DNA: TGTGCCAGCTCACCAACTGAAAATTCACCCCTCCACTTT. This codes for CASSPTENSPLHF.

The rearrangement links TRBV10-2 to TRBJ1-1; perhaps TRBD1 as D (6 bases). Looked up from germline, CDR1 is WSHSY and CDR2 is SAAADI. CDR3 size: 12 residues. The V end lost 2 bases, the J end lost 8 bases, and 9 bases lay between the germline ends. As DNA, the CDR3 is TGCGCCAGCAGTGAGCCCGGACAGGAAGCTTTCTTT. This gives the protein CASSEPGQEAFF.

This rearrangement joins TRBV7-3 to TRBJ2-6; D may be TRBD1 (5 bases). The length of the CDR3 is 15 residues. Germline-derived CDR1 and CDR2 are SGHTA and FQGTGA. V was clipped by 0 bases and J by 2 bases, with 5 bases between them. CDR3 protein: CASSLTRAGANVLTF. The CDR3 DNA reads TGTGCCAGCAGCTTAACCAGGGCTGGGGCCAACGTCCTGACTTTC.

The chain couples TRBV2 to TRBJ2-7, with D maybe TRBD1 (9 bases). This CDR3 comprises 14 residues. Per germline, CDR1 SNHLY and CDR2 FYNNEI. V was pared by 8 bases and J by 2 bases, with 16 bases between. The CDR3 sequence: CASRGGTGTYEQYF. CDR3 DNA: TGTGCCAGCCGGGGGGGGACAGGGACCTACGAGCAGTACTTC. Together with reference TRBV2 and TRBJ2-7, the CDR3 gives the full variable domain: EPEVTQTPSHQVTQMGQEVILRCVPISNHLYFYWYRQILGQKVEFLVSFYNNEISEKSEIFDDQFSVERPDGSNFTLKIRSTKLEDSAMYFCASRGGTGTYEQYFGPGTRLTVT.

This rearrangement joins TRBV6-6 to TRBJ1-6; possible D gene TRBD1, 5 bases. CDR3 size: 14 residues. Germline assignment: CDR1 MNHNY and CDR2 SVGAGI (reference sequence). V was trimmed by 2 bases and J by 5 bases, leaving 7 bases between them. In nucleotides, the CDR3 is TGTGCCAGCAGTTACGGGGCCGATAATTCACCCCTCCACTTT. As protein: CASSYGADNSPLHF.

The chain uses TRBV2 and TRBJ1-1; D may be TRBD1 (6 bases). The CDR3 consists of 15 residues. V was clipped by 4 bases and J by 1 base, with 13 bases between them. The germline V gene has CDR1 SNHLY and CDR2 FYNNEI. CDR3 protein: CASSVRDTPNTEAFF. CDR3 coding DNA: TGTGCCAGCAGTGTAAGGGACACCCCGAACACTGAAGCTTTCTTT.

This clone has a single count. CDR3 sequence reads: CASSQVARGFTEAFF. CDR3 DNA: TGCGCCAGCAGCCAAGTGGCCAGGGGGTTTACTGAAGCTTTCTTT. The chain employs TRBV4-1 and TRBJ1-1; 7 nucleotides line up with TRBD1. This CDR3 has 15 residues. V lost 1 base and J lost 5; bases outside the gene matches: 7. Per germline, CDR1 MGHRA and CDR2 YSYEKL.

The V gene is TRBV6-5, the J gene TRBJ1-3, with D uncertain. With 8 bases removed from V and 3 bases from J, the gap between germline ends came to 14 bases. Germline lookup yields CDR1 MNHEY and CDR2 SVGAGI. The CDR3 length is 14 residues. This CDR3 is CASSPRISGNTIYF. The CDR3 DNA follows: TGTGCCAGCTCACCCAGGATCAGTGGAAACACCATATATTTT.

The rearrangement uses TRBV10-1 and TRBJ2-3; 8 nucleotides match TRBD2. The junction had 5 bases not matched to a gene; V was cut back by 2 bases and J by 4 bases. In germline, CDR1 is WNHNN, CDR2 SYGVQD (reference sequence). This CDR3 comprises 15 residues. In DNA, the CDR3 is TGCGCCAGCAGTGAGCCCGGGACTAGATCAGATACGCAGTATTTT. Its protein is CASSEPGTRSDTQYF.

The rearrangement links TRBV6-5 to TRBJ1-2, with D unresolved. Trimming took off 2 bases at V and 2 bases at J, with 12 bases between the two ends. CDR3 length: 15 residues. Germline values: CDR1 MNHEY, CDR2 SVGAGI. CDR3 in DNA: TGTGCCAGCAGTTACAACGGAGGGTCCAACTATGGCTACACCTTC. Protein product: CASSYNGGSNYGYTF.